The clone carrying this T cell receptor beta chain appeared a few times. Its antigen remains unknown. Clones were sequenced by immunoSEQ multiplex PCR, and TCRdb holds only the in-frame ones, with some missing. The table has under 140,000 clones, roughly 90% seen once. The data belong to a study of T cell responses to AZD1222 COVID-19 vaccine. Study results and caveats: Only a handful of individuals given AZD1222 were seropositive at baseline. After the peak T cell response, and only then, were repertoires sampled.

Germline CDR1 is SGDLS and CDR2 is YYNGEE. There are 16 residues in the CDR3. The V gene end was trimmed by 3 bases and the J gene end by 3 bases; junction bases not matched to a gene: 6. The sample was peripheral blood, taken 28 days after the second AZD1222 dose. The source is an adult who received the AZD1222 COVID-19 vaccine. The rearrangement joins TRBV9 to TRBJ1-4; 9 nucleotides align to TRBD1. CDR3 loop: CASSAGGTGSNEKLFF. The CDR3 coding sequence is TGTGCCAGCAGCGCCGGGGGGACAGGGTCTAATGAAAAACTGTTTTTT.